Listed here are 9 T cell receptor beta chains from one sample, sequenced in a study of blood T cells in healthy people across ages. Primers used in a second PCR of about 6 to 11 cycles were a sample-barcoded 5' primer and a J-beta primer mix. In TCRdb, the 5' RACE reads were re-called with MiXCR into one record per CDR3 protein. The sample yields over a million distinct CDR3 sequences, 42% seen once. Sequenced material: blood. These receptors were collected from a woman under 30 in good health.

Concerning this clonotype itself: Mismatch with germline at one junction end may stem from a read error. The V and J genes are TRBV2 and TRBJ2-1; the match to TRBD2 covers 12 bases. The CDR3 extends over 13 amino acids. In germline, CDR1 is SNHLY, CDR2 FYNNEI. The DNA of the CDR3 is TGCGCGGTCCGGACTAGCGGGACTAATGAGCAGTTCTTC. Translating it yields CAVRTSGTNEQFF.

Only a few counts were recorded for this clonotype. The rearrangement links TRBV12-3 or TRBV12-4 to TRBJ2-7; D tentatively reads TRBD1 or TRBD2 (5 bases each). The J call may be mistaken, given a closer DNA end match to TRBJ2-5. The CDR3 runs to 15 residues. CDR3 sequence (DNA): TGTGCCAGCAGTTTATACGGTGGGGGTACAGAGACCCAGTACTTC. This encodes CASSLYGGGTETQYF.

The table lists this clonotype with a few counts. This sequence joins TRBV29-1 and TRBJ1-1; tentatively, D is TRBD1 (5 bases). This CDR3 region has 14 residues. Trimming took 4 bases from V and 6 from J, leaving 18 bases between them. The germline V gene encodes CDR1 SQVTM and CDR2 ANQGSEA. CDR3 residues: CSVVPRRGIPEAFF. In nucleotides, the CDR3 is TGCAGCGTTGTCCCCCGGAGGGGAATCCCTGAAGCTTTCTTT.

This clonotype was recorded at least ten times. V and J are TRBV2 and TRBJ2-3; D might be TRBD1 (7 bases). The CDR3 runs 18 residues. With 1 base removed from V and 2 bases from J, the gap between germline ends came to 19 bases. CDR1 SNHLY and CDR2 FYNNEI come from the germline V gene. The CDR3 sequence is CASSEGGGGPLSTDTQYF. The CDR3 DNA sequence: TGTGCCAGCAGTGAAGGTGGAGGGGGCCCCCTCTCCACAGATACGCAGTATTTT.

J is TRBJ2-7 and V is TRBV7-9; maybe TRBD1 (5 bases). The CDR3 is made up of 15 amino acids. With 1 base removed from V and 2 bases from J, the gap between germline ends came to 12 bases. Germline V gives CDR1 SEHNR, CDR2 FQNEAQ (reference sequence). In DNA form, the CDR3 reads TGTGCCAGCAGCTTAGAACAGGATGGAACCTACGAGCAGTACTTC. This translates into CASSLEQDGTYEQYF.

The chain combines TRBV5-1 with TRBJ1-4; 7 nucleotides match TRBD1. CDR3 size: 14 residues. In germline, CDR1 is SGHRS, CDR2 YFSETQ. The junction had 8 bases not matched to a gene; V was cut back by 0 bases and J by 12 bases. DNA for the CDR3: TGCGCCAGCAGCTTGGAGGCAGATGACAGGGAACTGTTTTTT. This gives the protein CASSLEADDRELFF. The entire variable domain, with the rest obtained from reference TRBV5-1 and TRBJ1-4, is as follows: KAGVTQTPRYLIKTRGQQVTLSCSPISGHRSVSWYQQTPGQGLQFLFEYFSETQRNKGNFPGRFSGRQFSNSRSEMNVSTLELGDSALYLCASSLEADDRELFFGSGTQLSVL.

This clonotype appeared a few times. CDR3 DNA: TGTGCCAGCAGCGGGCTCCTCGGAGCTTTCTTT. This codes for CASSGLLGAFF. The rearrangement uses TRBV12-3 or TRBV12-4 and TRBJ1-1, with D hard to call. The CDR3 runs to 11 residues. V dropped 6 bases and J dropped 10 bases, with 12 bases sitting between them.

This clonotype showed up just a few times. The rearrangement uses TRBV12-3 or TRBV12-4 and TRBJ2-5, with D perhaps matching TRBD1 or TRBD2 (5 bases each). The length of the CDR3 is 14 residues. The germline V and J ends were trimmed by 2 bases and 7 bases, with 14 bases remaining between them. The CDR3: CASSLQDFGGTQYF. CDR3 nucleotide sequence: TGTGCCAGCAGTTTACAGGATTTTGGGGGGACCCAGTACTTC.

This clonotype appeared a few times. The chain joins TRBV2 to TRBJ2-1; tentative D call: TRBD1 (6 bases). The CDR3 sequence is 17 residues long. Germline CDR1 SNHLY, CDR2 FYNNEI. The germline V and J ends were trimmed by 3 bases and 6 bases, with 21 bases remaining between them. The CDR3: CASSERGGPLKSNEQFF. DNA for the CDR3: TGTGCCAGCAGTGAGCGTGGGGGCCCATTAAAGTCCAATGAGCAGTTCTTC.